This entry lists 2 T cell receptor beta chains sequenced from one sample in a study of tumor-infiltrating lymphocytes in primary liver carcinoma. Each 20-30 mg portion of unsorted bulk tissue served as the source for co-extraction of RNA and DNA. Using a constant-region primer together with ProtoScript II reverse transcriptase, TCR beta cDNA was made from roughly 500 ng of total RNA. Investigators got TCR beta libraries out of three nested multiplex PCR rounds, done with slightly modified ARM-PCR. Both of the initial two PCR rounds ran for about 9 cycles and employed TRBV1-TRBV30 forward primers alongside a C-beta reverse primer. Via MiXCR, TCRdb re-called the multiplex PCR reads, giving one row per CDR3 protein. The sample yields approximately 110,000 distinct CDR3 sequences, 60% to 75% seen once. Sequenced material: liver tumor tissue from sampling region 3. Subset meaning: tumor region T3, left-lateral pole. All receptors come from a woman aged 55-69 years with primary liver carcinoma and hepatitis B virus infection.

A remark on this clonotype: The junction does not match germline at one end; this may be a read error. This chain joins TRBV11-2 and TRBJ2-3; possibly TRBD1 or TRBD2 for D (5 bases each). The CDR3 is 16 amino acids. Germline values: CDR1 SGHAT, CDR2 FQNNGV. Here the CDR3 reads CASSAGGRASTDTRYF. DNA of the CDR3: TGTGCCAGCAGCGCTGGTGGCAGGGCTAGCACAGATACGCGGTATTTT.

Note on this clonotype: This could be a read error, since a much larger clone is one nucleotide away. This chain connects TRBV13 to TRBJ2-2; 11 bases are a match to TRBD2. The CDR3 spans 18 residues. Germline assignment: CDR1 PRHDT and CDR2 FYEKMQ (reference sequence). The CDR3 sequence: CASGLSGSGRASRRELFF. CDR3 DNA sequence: TGTGCCAGCGGCTTAAGTGGTAGCGGGAGGGCCAGTCGCAGGGAGCTGTTTTTT.